The next 6 T cell receptor beta chains were all read from a single sample in a study of graft-versus-host responses after intestinal transplantation. The table came from immunoSEQ multiplex PCR; TCRdb's copy has only in-frame clones and leaves some out. The sample lists about 97,000 clones; about 93% were seen once. The sequenced sample was PBMCs, obtained approximately 420 days after intestinal transplant. These receptors were collected from a human patient who received an intestinal transplant, so some T cells may come from the graft donor.

The rearrangement links TRBV6-4 to TRBJ2-1; TRBD2 agrees at 8 bases. Trimming at V came to 4 bases and at J to 2 bases, leaving 4 bases not matched to a gene. This CDR3 region has 15 residues. Looked up from germline, CDR1 is MRHNA and CDR2 is SNTAGT. CDR3 sequence: CASSAGGAPYNEQFF. The DNA of the CDR3 is TGTGCCAGCAGTGCGGGGGGGGCCCCCTACAATGAGCAGTTCTTC.

The V and J genes are TRBV19 and TRBJ1-2, with a weak D call TRBD1 (5 bases). CDR3 length: 14 residues. Germline CDR1 is LNHDA and CDR2 is SQIVND (reference sequence). Trimming cost V 7 bases and J 4 bases, with 16 bases left between them. The CDR3 sequence: CASTSGMAFYGYTF. The CDR3 nucleotides are TGTGCCAGTACCTCAGGGATGGCTTTCTATGGCTACACCTTC.

This chain links TRBV9 with TRBJ1-6; 8 bases match TRBD1. Per the germline V gene, CDR1 is SGDLS and CDR2 is YYNGEE. With V trimmed by 4 bases and J by 9 bases, 6 bases remained unmatched. This CDR3 spans 14 amino acids. The CDR3, as DNA: TGTGCCAGCAGCCCGGGACAGGAACGTTCACCCCTCCACTTT. Protein sequence: CASSPGQERSPLHF.

The chain carries TRBV6-1 and TRBJ2-5; 9 bases are shared with TRBD2. The CDR3 has 16 residues. CDR1 and CDR2 (germline): MNHNS, SASEGT. After removal of 2 bases from V and 6 bases from J, the junction contained 10 bases not matched to a gene. CDR3 loop: CASSEWPAGGPKTQYF. CDR3 coding DNA: TGTGCCAGCAGTGAATGGCCGGCGGGGGGGCCGAAGACCCAGTACTTC.

This chain links TRBV10-3 with TRBJ1-6; 7 bases line up with TRBD1. This CDR3 has 17 amino acids. Germline CDR1 is ENHRY and CDR2 is SYGVKD. V shed 6 bases, J shed 0 bases, and the junction held 8 bases outside the gene matches. DNA of the CDR3: TGTGCCATCAGAAATCAGGGGGGAAGCTCCTATAATTCACCCCTCCACTTT. It translates to CAIRNQGGSSYNSPLHF.

The chain joins TRBV15 to TRBJ1-2, with TRBD1 matching over 7 bases. With V trimmed by 5 bases and J by 8 bases, 5 bases remained unmatched. The CDR3 contains 12 residues. In germline, CDR1 is LNHNV, CDR2 YYDKDF (reference sequence). CDR3 in DNA: TGTGCCACCAGCCTCGACAGGGACGGCTACACCTTC. This encodes CATSLDRDGYTF.